Listed below are T cell receptor beta chains from one sample, sequenced in a study of human T cells and chemical hapten exposure. MiXCR, applied by TCRdb to the RACE reads, yields one record per CDR3 protein. The sample lists approximately 33,000 distinct CDR3 sequences; 7.4% were seen once. What was sequenced was whole blood. The receptor source for this set is a human donor in good health. Some clones in this sample may be carry-over from other donors' samples. CDR3s include the opening cysteine and the closing phenylalanine or tryptophan. Fields, in order: J gene, V gene, clone size, D gene, CDR3 protein, CDR3 DNA. D genes are given only for firm matches. Clone size, where shown, is once, few, many, or a class for clones that have expanded.

j_gene: TRBJ2-6; v_gene: TRBV6-6; abundance: large; d_gene: TRBD1; CDR3aa: CASSYPRTGAPARGGANVLTF; CDR3nt: TGTGCCAGCAGTTACCCGAGGACAGGGGCGCCTGCTAGGGGGGGGGCCAACGTCCTGACTTTC
j_gene: TRBJ1-4; v_gene: TRBV15; abundance: .; d_gene: .; CDR3aa: CATSSTTGTSMFF; CDR3nt: TGTGCCACCAGCAGCACTACCGGGACGAGTATGTTTTTT
j_gene: TRBJ2-6; v_gene: TRBV28; abundance: many; d_gene: .; CDR3aa: CASSLRGLSGANVLTF; CDR3nt: TGTGCCAGCAGTTTGCGGGGACTCTCTGGGGCCAACGTCCTGACTTTC
j_gene: TRBJ2-7; v_gene: TRBV29-1; abundance: .; d_gene: .; CDR3aa: CSVILPGEQYF; CDR3nt: TGCAGCGTTATACTACCGGGGGAGCAGTACTTC
j_gene: TRBJ1-4; v_gene: TRBV7-2; abundance: .; d_gene: TRBD1; CDR3aa: CASSLGRQGGEKLFF; CDR3nt: TGTGCCAGCAGCTTAGGACGACAGGGGGGTGAAAAACTGTTTTTT
j_gene: TRBJ1-1; v_gene: TRBV7-2; abundance: many; d_gene: .; CDR3aa: CATAPQWGDAEAFF; CDR3nt: TGTGCCACAGCTCCACAGTGGGGGGACGCTGAAGCTTTCTTT
j_gene: TRBJ1-1; v_gene: TRBV18; abundance: .; d_gene: .; CDR3aa: CASSPSQGLNTEAFF; CDR3nt: TGTGCCAGCTCACCCTCCCAGGGGCTTAACACTGAAGCTTTCTTT
j_gene: TRBJ2-1; v_gene: TRBV20-1; abundance: .; d_gene: .; CDR3aa: CSARTGTEYNEQFF; CDR3nt: TGCAGTGCTAGGACCGGGACTGAGTACAATGAGCAGTTCTTC
j_gene: TRBJ1-2; v_gene: TRBV6-5; abundance: .; d_gene: .; CDR3aa: CASRRDSNYGYTF; CDR3nt: TGTGCCAGCAGACGAGACAGTAACTATGGCTACACCTTC
j_gene: TRBJ2-3; v_gene: TRBV12-3/TRBV12-4; abundance: .; d_gene: TRBD1; CDR3aa: CASTAQGAGTDTQYF; CDR3nt: TGTGCCAGCACCGCCCAGGGGGCTGGCACAGATACGCAGTATTTT
j_gene: TRBJ2-6; v_gene: TRBV23-1; abundance: few; d_gene: .; CDR3aa: CASSHWVVRAGANVLTF; CDR3nt: TGCGCCAGCAGTCATTGGGTAGTGAGGGCCGGGGCCAACGTCCTGACTTTC
j_gene: TRBJ2-1; v_gene: TRBV20-1; abundance: many; d_gene: TRBD2; CDR3aa: CSASPTGGNEQFF; CDR3nt: TGCAGTGCTAGTCCAACGGGAGGCAATGAGCAGTTCTTC
j_gene: TRBJ1-1; v_gene: TRBV10-3; abundance: .; d_gene: TRBD1; CDR3aa: CAISAGQGLYTEAFF; CDR3nt: TGTGCCATCAGTGCGGGACAGGGACTTTACACTGAAGCTTTCTTT
j_gene: TRBJ1-3; v_gene: TRBV3-1; abundance: many; d_gene: .; CDR3aa: CASSRSGSGNTIYF; CDR3nt: TGTGCCAGCAGCCGTTCAGGCTCTGGAAACACCATATATTTT
j_gene: TRBJ1-2; v_gene: TRBV4-1; abundance: many; d_gene: .; CDR3aa: CASSQGRGTSSNYGYTF; CDR3nt: TGCGCCAGCAGCCAGGGGCGTGGGACATCTTCTAACTATGGCTACACCTTC
j_gene: TRBJ1-2; v_gene: TRBV7-2; abundance: few; d_gene: .; CDR3aa: CASSPRREPGLYGYTF; CDR3nt: TGTGCCAGCAGCCCTCGCCGAGAACCAGGACTCTATGGCTACACCTTC
j_gene: TRBJ1-2; v_gene: TRBV25-1; abundance: few; d_gene: .; CDR3aa: CASSDFGVNFF; CDR3nt: TGTGCCAGCAGTGATTTCGGGGTAAACTTCTTC